The 4 T cell receptor beta chains presented below share a single source sample, sequenced in a study of T cell changes during pregnancy in multiple sclerosis (dated by TCRdb to between 2018 and 2021). Library method: the immunoSEQ multiplex PCR assay. The immuneACCESS repertoire file appears here via TCRdb, limited to in-frame rearrangements. These files lack a portion of the clones; in checked studies, under half of the deficit traces to unresolved V genes, and the cause of the others is not known. This sample gives tens of thousands of clones in total; 94% of them show up just once. In total, the top ten clones hold 4% to 5.5% of the sample. This sample comprised CD8+ T cells from peripheral blood mononuclear cells, obtained in the first trimester of pregnancy. The source is a female donor with multiple sclerosis, enrolled in a pregnancy study.

V usage is TRBV7-9 and J usage is TRBJ2-7; 10 bases fit TRBD1. Per the germline V gene, CDR1 is SEHNR and CDR2 is FQNEAQ (reference sequence). The CDR3 sequence is 15 residues long. Losses at the gene ends were 1 base for V and 5 bases for J; bases not matched to a gene: 5. The CDR3 DNA reads TGTGCCAGCAGCTTAGGACAGGGGGCGACCGACGAGCAGTACTTC. This sequence encodes CASSLGQGATDEQYF.

The chain couples TRBV5-1 to TRBJ2-3, with 9 bases lining up with TRBD2. J gave up 2 bases and V 4 bases, and 5 bases lay outside the gene matches. Per germline, CDR1 SGHRS and CDR2 YFSETQ. The CDR3 consists of 15 residues. CDR3 in amino acids: CASSGGLAYTDTQYF. CDR3 nucleotides: TGCGCCAGCAGCGGGGGACTAGCTTACACAGATACGCAGTATTTT.

The rearrangement uses TRBV18 and TRBJ2-7; possible D gene TRBD2, 5 bases. V lost 6 bases, J lost 1 base, and 13 bases lay in between. Germline V CDR1 and CDR2: KGHSH, LQKENI. The CDR3 length is 14 residues. CDR3 in amino acids: CASSEGWGSYEQYF. CDR3 DNA: TGTGCCAGCTCCGAGGGATGGGGATCCTACGAGCAGTACTTC.

This chain links TRBV4-1 with TRBJ2-7; 7 nucleotides agree with TRBD1. The length of the CDR3 is 15 residues. Per germline, CDR1 MGHRA and CDR2 YSYEKL. V dropped 0 bases and J dropped 1; count of bases not matched to a gene: 3. The CDR3 coding sequence is TGCGCCAGCAGCCAAGAACGACAGGGATCCTACGAGCAGTACTTC. This translates into CASSQERQGSYEQYF.